A selection of T cell receptor beta chains follows, all from one sample in a study of cytomegalovirus exposure and HLA in healthy donors. Assay: immunoSEQ multiplex PCR; the TCRdb copy retains only in-frame clones and omits some. This sample has about 200,000 clones, with 85% to 90% found just once. Sequenced: PBMCs. These receptors were collected from a woman between 18 and 29 years old in good health and CMV-seronegative. Each CDR3 is given with its conserved first and last residue. D genes are given only for firm matches. A clone size is listed for some rows: how often the clone was seen (once, few, many), or a class if it is expanded.

V: TRBV7-9
D: TRBD1
J: TRBJ2-3
size: NA
CDR3: CASSSSDRDRAITDTQYF
DNA: TGTGCCAGCAGCTCAAGTGACAGGGACAGGGCCATCACAGATACGCAGTATTTT

V: TRBV11-1
D: TRBD2
J: TRBJ2-1
size: NA
CDR3: CASSTGTSGMSYNEQFF
DNA: TGTGCCAGCAGCACAGGGACTAGCGGGATGTCCTACAATGAGCAGTTCTTC

V: TRBV7-9
D: TRBD1
J: TRBJ1-4
size: NA
CDR3: CASRSLVGQGEKLFF
DNA: TGTGCCAGCAGATCTTTAGTAGGACAGGGAGAAAAACTGTTTTTT

V: TRBV5-6
D: NA
J: TRBJ2-5
size: NA
CDR3: CASSETGKGETQYF
DNA: TGTGCCAGCAGCGAAACAGGGAAGGGAGAGACCCAGTACTTC

V: TRBV27
D: NA
J: TRBJ2-7
size: NA
CDR3: CASSFQEGPYEQYF
DNA: TGTGCCAGCAGTTTCCAGGAGGGACCCTACGAGCAGTACTTC

V: TRBV7-6
D: TRBD1
J: TRBJ2-7
size: NA
CDR3: CASSLTRDRVYEQYF
DNA: TGTGCCAGCAGCTTAACTCGGGACAGGGTCTACGAGCAGTACTTC

V: TRBV2
D: NA
J: TRBJ2-3
size: once
CDR3: CVLTGDGTDTQYF
DNA: TGTGTCTTGACGGGGGATGGGACAGATACGCAGTATTTT

V: TRBV9
D: NA
J: TRBJ2-3
size: NA
CDR3: CASSSMVPADTQYF
DNA: TGTGCCAGCAGCTCCATGGTCCCGGCAGATACGCAGTATTTT

V: TRBV5-1
D: NA
J: TRBJ1-1
size: NA
CDR3: CASSFDRTRANTEAFF
DNA: TGCGCCAGCAGCTTCGATCGGACTAGGGCTAACACTGAAGCTTTCTTT

V: TRBV9
D: NA
J: TRBJ2-1
size: NA
CDR3: CASSVAVAAGEQFF
DNA: TGTGCCAGCAGCGTAGCGGTAGCGGCGGGTGAGCAGTTCTTC

V: TRBV30
D: TRBD2
J: TRBJ2-5
size: few
CDR3: CAWKVAGRQETQYF
DNA: TGTGCCTGGAAGGTAGCGGGACGCCAAGAGACCCAGTACTTC

V: TRBV4-2
D: NA
J: TRBJ2-1
size: NA
CDR3: CASSQDLRDEQFF
DNA: TGTGCCAGCAGCCAAGATCTTCGGGATGAGCAGTTCTTC

V: TRBV6-5
D: NA
J: TRBJ1-3
size: NA
CDR3: CATASQGGNTIYF
DNA: TGTGCCACCGCATCCCAGGGAGGAAACACCATATATTTT

V: TRBV29-1
D: TRBD1
J: TRBJ2-7
size: NA
CDR3: CSVYGYRGSYEQYF
DNA: TGCAGCGTTTATGGGTACAGGGGCTCCTACGAGCAGTACTTC

V: TRBV19
D: NA
J: TRBJ2-6
size: NA
CDR3: CASSWGGKANVLTF
DNA: TGTGCCAGTAGTTGGGGGGGCAAGGCCAACGTCCTGACTTTC

V: TRBV29-1
D: TRBD1
J: TRBJ1-4
size: NA
CDR3: CSVERLTGEGNEKLFF
DNA: TGCAGCGTTGAGAGACTAACAGGGGAAGGTAATGAAAAACTGTTTTTT

V: TRBV5-1
D: NA
J: TRBJ2-6
size: NA
CDR3: CASSYQTGANVLTF
DNA: TGCGCCAGCAGCTACCAGACTGGGGCCAACGTCCTGACTTTC

V: TRBV5-8
D: NA
J: TRBJ1-1
size: NA
CDR3: CASSLGHRLNTEAFF
DNA: TGTGCCAGCAGCTTGGGTCACAGACTGAACACTGAAGCTTTCTTT

V: TRBV7-6
D: TRBD1
J: TRBJ2-7
size: NA
CDR3: CASSSGTADLEQYF
DNA: TGTGCCAGCAGTTCCGGGACAGCTGACCTCGAGCAGTACTTC

V: TRBV7-2
D: NA
J: TRBJ1-1
size: once
CDR3: CASSPFRSAEAFF
DNA: TGTGCCAGCAGCCCCTTTCGGTCCGCTGAAGCTTTCTTT

V: TRBV27
D: TRBD1
J: TRBJ1-2
size: NA
CDR3: CASAMTGGNGYTF
DNA: TGTGCCAGCGCCATGACAGGGGGCAATGGCTACACCTTC

V: TRBV7-8
D: NA
J: TRBJ2-7
size: few
CDR3: CASSSRPQGNHEQYF
DNA: TGTGCCAGCAGCTCCAGACCCCAGGGGAACCACGAGCAGTACTTC

V: TRBV7-9
D: TRBD2
J: TRBJ2-7
size: NA
CDR3: CASSLGLAGVHEQYF
DNA: TGTGCCAGCAGCTTAGGACTAGCGGGAGTACACGAGCAGTACTTC

V: TRBV29-1
D: NA
J: TRBJ1-2
size: NA
CDR3: CSVESSDYGYTF
DNA: TGCAGCGTTGAATCGTCGGACTATGGCTACACCTTC

V: TRBV30
D: NA
J: TRBJ1-5
size: NA
CDR3: CAWSYPPYEPQHF
DNA: TGTGCCTGGAGTTATCCCCCTTATGAGCCCCAGCATTTT

V: TRBV10-3
D: NA
J: TRBJ2-5
size: NA
CDR3: CAISRGIEETQYF
DNA: TGTGCCATCAGTAGGGGGATAGAAGAGACCCAGTACTTC

V: TRBV10-3
D: NA
J: TRBJ1-4
size: NA
CDR3: CAARGNTNEKLFF
DNA: TGTGCCGCCCGGGGGAACACTAATGAAAAACTGTTTTTT

V: TRBV30
D: TRBD1
J: TRBJ1-1
size: NA
CDR3: CAWSGDRVSFF
DNA: TGTGCCTGGAGTGGGGACAGGGTTTCTTTCTTT

V: TRBV28
D: TRBD1
J: TRBJ1-2
size: NA
CDR3: CASSLVDRGALNYGYTF
DNA: TGTGCCAGCAGTTTAGTTGACAGGGGCGCCCTTAACTATGGCTACACCTTC

V: TRBV7-8
D: TRBD1
J: TRBJ1-2
size: NA
CDR3: CASSFRGQGKDGYTF
DNA: TGTGCCAGCAGCTTTAGGGGACAGGGGAAGGATGGCTACACCTTC